Only a few counts were recorded for the clone carrying this TCR beta chain. Its specificity is not known. TCRdb reprocessed the RT-PCR reads via MiXCR and lists one record per CDR3 protein. The repertoire includes more than 700,000 distinct CDR3 sequences, roughly 20% of them detected once, and roughly 10% sits in the top ten. These data belong to a study of response to subunit inactivated influenza vaccine. Study results and caveats: That few new T cells are recruited by each seasonal influenza vaccination was the authors' suggestion.

V lost 0 bases, J lost 2 bases, and 9 bases stayed unmatched. Germline CDR1 is SGHDN and CDR2 is FVKESK. This CDR3 spans 19 amino acids. The chain joins TRBV14 to TRBJ2-3; TRBD2 matches at 12 bases. The source is a man aged 50 to 59 who received an inactivated influenza vaccine. Material: PBMCs from blood, obtained more than 4 days after vaccination. The CDR3 reads CASSQDLTSGRQATDTQYF. The DNA of the CDR3 is TGTGCCAGCAGCCAAGATCTTACTAGCGGGAGGCAAGCCACAGATACGCAGTATTTT.